The TCR beta chain under discussion was sequenced for a study of cytomegalovirus exposure and HLA in healthy donors. General study points: According to a subsequent analysis, TCR clusters from the first cohort were inclined to appear together in the 100 to 150 validation repertoires. Generally TCR sequences proved uncommon, though certain public TCRs appeared in numerous donors. A list of about 180 TCR beta chains associated with cytomegalovirus was given.

The junction had 10 bases not matched to a gene; V was cut back by 4 bases and J by 3 bases. The CDR3 has 16 amino acids. Germline V gives CDR1 SGHRS, CDR2 YFSETQ. Note on this clone: Its antigen remains unidentified.

Sequencing used immunoSEQ multiplex PCR; TCRdb keeps in-frame clones, though not all of them. The repertoire holds tens of thousands of clones, with around 97% as singletons. V and J are TRBV5-1 and TRBJ2-7; 10 bases match TRBD1. Sequenced material: PBMCs. The origin of this receptor is a man between 25 and 39 years old in good health and CMV-seropositive. CDR3 nucleotides: TGCGCCAGCAGCCCAACCGGACAGGGGGTCCACTACGAGCAGTACTTC. Amino acid sequence: CASSPTGQGVHYEQYF.